The 2 T cell receptor beta chains below all came from one sample that was sequenced in a study of blood T cell repertoires in COVID-19. The assay was immunoSEQ multiplex PCR, and TCRdb's table has in-frame clones only and misses some. Of 30,000 to 40,000 clones detected, around four fifths appear once; the ten largest clones hold approximately 1.6%. The source material was peripheral blood. The receptors derive from a man aged 55 to 69 with COVID-19, enrolled during active disease.

This clone turned up a few times. The V call is TRBV28, the J call TRBJ2-5; 8 bases match TRBD2. The CDR3 extends over 13 amino acids. Germline V gene sequence: CDR1 MDHEN, CDR2 SYDVKM. J gave up 5 bases and V 5 bases, and 4 bases lay outside the gene matches. The CDR3 DNA sequence: TGTGCCAGCAGTCCGGGGGGGCGTGAGACCCAGTACTTC. Amino acid sequence: CASSPGGRETQYF.

The chain links TRBV5-4 to TRBJ2-3, with 11 bases that match TRBD1. CDR3 size: 15 residues. With 4 bases clipped from V and 0 bases from J, the junction kept 1 base outside the gene matches. Germline V CDR1 and CDR2: SGHNT, YYREEE (reference sequence). The CDR3 nucleotides are TGTGCCAGCAGCCGGACAGGGGGCAGCACAGATACGCAGTATTTT. Translated: CASSRTGGSTDTQYF. Combining the CDR3 with reference TRBV5-4 and TRBJ2-3 gives the whole variable domain ETGVTQSPTHLIKTRGQQVTLRCSSQSGHNTVSWYQQALGQGPQFIFQYYREEENGRGNFPPRFSGLQFPNYSSELNVNALELDDSALYLCASSRTGGSTDTQYFGPGTRLTVL.